The TCR beta chain described here comes from a study of human T cells and chemical hapten exposure. TCRdb used MiXCR to reprocess the RACE reads, holding one entry per CDR3 protein. This table has fewer than 350,000 distinct CDR3 sequences, 7.5% to 8% appearing once. Time point indicated: pre-sensitization, week 0. Documented treatment: therapeutic diphenylcyclopropenone sensitization with weekly scalp DPC. The CDR3 sequence is 15 residues long. Germline CDR1 is SEHNR and CDR2 is FQNEAQ (reference sequence). Trimming cost V 2 bases and J 6 bases, with 16 bases left between them. This clonotype was picked up many times.

This sequence was found in a man aged 18 to 29 with alopecia areata. Some clones in this sample may be carry-over from other donors' samples. The rearrangement links TRBV7-9 to TRBJ1-1, with D tentatively TRBD1 (5 bases). Specimen: whole blood, collected in connection with sensitization to the hapten diphenylcyclopropenone (DPC). This CDR3 reads CASSLMQGGFAEAFF. CDR3 DNA: TGTGCCAGCAGCTTAATGCAGGGTGGGTTCGCTGAAGCTTTCTTT.